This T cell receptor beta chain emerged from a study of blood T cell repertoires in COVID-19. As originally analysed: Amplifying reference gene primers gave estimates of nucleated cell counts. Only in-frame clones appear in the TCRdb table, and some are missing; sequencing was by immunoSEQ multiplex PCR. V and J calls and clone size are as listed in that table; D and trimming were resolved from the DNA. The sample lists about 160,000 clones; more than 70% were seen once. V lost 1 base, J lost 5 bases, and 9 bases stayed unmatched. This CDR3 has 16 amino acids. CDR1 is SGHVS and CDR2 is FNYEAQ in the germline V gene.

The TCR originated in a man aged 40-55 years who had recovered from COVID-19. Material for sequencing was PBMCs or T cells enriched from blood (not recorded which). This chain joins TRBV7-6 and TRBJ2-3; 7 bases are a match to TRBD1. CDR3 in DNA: TGTGCCAGCAGCTTAGTGGATAGACAGGGAATAGATACGCAGTATTTT. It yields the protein CASSLVDRQGIDTQYF.